These T cell receptor beta chains were read from a single sample in a study of T-cell reconstitution after alpha-beta-depleted transplantation in children. MiXCR was run by TCRdb on the PCR reads, yielding one entry per CDR3 protein. The sample includes a few hundred thousand distinct CDR3 sequences, roughly 44% of them seen just once. The starting material was PBMCs, obtained before TCRalphabeta/CD19-depleted stem cell transplant. These receptors all come from a girl aged 2 to 10 with aplastic anemia, due to receive a stem cell transplant. The CDR3 runs from the conserved cysteine through the conserved F or W. Fields, in order: D gene, clone size, V gene, CDR3 protein. The D gene is left open where the match is weak. Clone size is not always given. Where it is, it says once, few, many or a class for expanded clones.

D: TRBD1
size: few
V: TRBV12-3/TRBV12-4
CDR3: CASTPDRRRANGQFF

D: NA
size: NA
V: TRBV29-1
CDR3: CSVEDNRHEQYF

D: TRBD1
size: NA
V: TRBV19
CDR3: CASLQGNQPQHF

D: NA
size: few
V: TRBV20-1
CDR3: CSALSGLGERRQYF

D: TRBD2
size: many
V: TRBV12-3/TRBV12-4
CDR3: CASGTSGIYEQYF

D: NA
size: NA
V: TRBV5-1
CDR3: CASSLGMWETQYF

D: NA
size: many
V: TRBV6-5
CDR3: CASTPGGRQDNEQFF

D: NA
size: many
V: TRBV18
CDR3: CASSPPVSYEQYF

D: TRBD1
size: few
V: TRBV20-1
CDR3: CSARAQTGVGETQYF

D: TRBD2
size: once
V: TRBV4-2
CDR3: CASSLPSGRANEQFF

D: NA
size: NA
V: TRBV6-1
CDR3: CASSPGETETQYF

D: TRBD2
size: NA
V: TRBV10-3
CDR3: CAISPSGGASYNEQFF

D: TRBD1
size: many
V: TRBV5-1
CDR3: CASSPGDRNTEAFF

D: NA
size: once
V: TRBV20-1
CDR3: CSARDQVYQETQYF

D: NA
size: NA
V: TRBV7-9
CDR3: CASSLEMGTEAFF

D: TRBD1
size: many
V: TRBV3-1
CDR3: CASSPPQGPKNIQYF

D: TRBD2
size: many
V: TRBV4-2
CDR3: CASSQGTVPGGNEYEQYF

D: NA
size: few
V: TRBV5-1
CDR3: CASSLGGDGEKLFF

D: NA
size: many
V: TRBV28
CDR3: CASSFSISYEQYF

D: NA
size: NA
V: TRBV11-1
CDR3: CASTRGGEANTGELFF

D: TRBD2
size: NA
V: TRBV11-3
CDR3: CASRTLMSGRETQYF

D: TRBD1
size: many
V: TRBV19
CDR3: CASRQGLGTEAFF

D: TRBD2
size: few
V: TRBV18
CDR3: CASSPAGGILVETQYF

D: NA
size: NA
V: TRBV20-1
CDR3: CSARREGNQPQHF

D: TRBD1
size: NA
V: TRBV6-1
CDR3: CASRWDSFTDTQYF

D: TRBD2
size: many
V: TRBV20-1
CDR3: CSASGREAWEQYF

D: NA
size: NA
V: TRBV2
CDR3: CASSEWPGGPYNEQFF

D: NA
size: NA
V: TRBV29-1
CDR3: CSVEDQIGPYNEQFF

D: NA
size: few
V: TRBV15
CDR3: CATSGWTRPYNEQFF

D: NA
size: NA
V: TRBV2
CDR3: CASSQTEGGSKLFF

D: TRBD2
size: NA
V: TRBV28
CDR3: CASRSGGDETQYF

D: NA
size: NA
V: TRBV28
CDR3: CASSIVTGLLTDTQYF

D: NA
size: NA
V: TRBV15
CDR3: CATSRDLAFYNEQFF

D: TRBD2
size: many
V: TRBV11-2
CDR3: CASSFDKTSGSPSYNEQFF

D: NA
size: NA
V: TRBV7-2
CDR3: CASSLETQQYF

D: NA
size: NA
V: TRBV20-1
CDR3: CSAKALDSYEQYF

D: TRBD1
size: NA
V: TRBV18
CDR3: CASSPPGLGGAKPNEQFF

D: TRBD1
size: NA
V: TRBV10-3
CDR3: CAIRGTGENEKLFF

D: NA
size: many
V: TRBV12-3/TRBV12-4
CDR3: CASSPITNTEAFF

D: NA
size: many
V: TRBV12-3/TRBV12-4
CDR3: CASRRINYGYTF

D: TRBD1
size: NA
V: TRBV28
CDR3: CASSQPTGVSYEQYF

D: TRBD2
size: NA
V: TRBV27
CDR3: CASSFGRESYEQYF

D: TRBD2
size: NA
V: TRBV6-5
CDR3: CASSYNGRTYEQYF

D: TRBD2
size: NA
V: TRBV6-5
CDR3: CASSTEGLATNEQFF

D: NA
size: NA
V: TRBV27
CDR3: CASSGRLGAVTDTQYF

D: NA
size: many
V: TRBV6-2/TRBV6-3
CDR3: CASSYGRSGANVLTF

D: TRBD2
size: NA
V: TRBV20-1
CDR3: CSARVLLAGIGRETQYF

D: NA
size: many
V: TRBV5-1
CDR3: CASSLALDGYTF

D: TRBD1
size: NA
V: TRBV12-3/TRBV12-4
CDR3: CASSHDRGTLHF

D: TRBD1
size: NA
V: TRBV28
CDR3: CASSSPDRGWSNEQFF

D: TRBD1
size: NA
V: TRBV2
CDR3: CASSAGTGGNQPQHF

D: NA
size: few
V: TRBV5-1
CDR3: CASSPGGNGGYTIYF

D: NA
size: NA
V: TRBV20-1
CDR3: CSARDGRLYEHYF